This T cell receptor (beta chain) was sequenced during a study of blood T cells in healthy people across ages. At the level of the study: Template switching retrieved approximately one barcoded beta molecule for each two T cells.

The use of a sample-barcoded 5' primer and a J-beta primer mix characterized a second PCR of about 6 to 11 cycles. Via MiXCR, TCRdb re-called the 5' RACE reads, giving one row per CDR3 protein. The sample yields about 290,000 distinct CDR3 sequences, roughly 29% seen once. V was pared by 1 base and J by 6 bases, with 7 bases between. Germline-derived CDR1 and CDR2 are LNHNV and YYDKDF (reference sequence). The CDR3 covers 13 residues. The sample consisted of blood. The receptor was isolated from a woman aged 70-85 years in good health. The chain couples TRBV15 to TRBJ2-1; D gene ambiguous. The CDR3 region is CATSRGDSNEQFF. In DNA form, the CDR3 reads TGTGCCACCAGCAGAGGGGATAGCAATGAGCAGTTCTTC.